The clone carrying this T cell receptor (beta chain) was counted at least ten times. The target antigen is unknown. The data were obtained in a study of T cells in Graves' hyperthyroidism and ophthalmopathy. Findings and caveats of the study: The blood repertoire included most of the expanded thyroid clonotypes above 0.001. The authors' 13 V-J model separated ophthalmopathy from stable hyperthyroidism.

Regions amplified from RNA transcripts were the TCR beta CDR3 regions. Researchers ran a first-round RT-PCR on the TCR CDR3 using the HTBI primer set. TCRdb independently ran MiXCR on the multiplex PCR reads; one entry per CDR3 protein. This sample has about 410,000 distinct CDR3 sequences, with about 14% found just once. Thyroid ultrasound, orbital computed tomography, clinical symptoms, and serum thyroxine and TRAb underpinned diagnoses. Specimen: blood. The sequence was obtained from a young woman with Graves' ophthalmopathy.

The CDR3 loop is CASTQGVSRQYF. DNA of the CDR3: TGTGCCAGCACCCAGGGGGTCAGTCGGCAGTATTTT. The J gene is TRBJ2-3, the V gene TRBV11-2; 7 nucleotides agree with TRBD1. The CDR3 has 12 amino acids. J was trimmed by 11 bases and V by 7 bases; bases with no gene match: 9. Looked up from germline, CDR1 is SGHAT and CDR2 is FQNNGV.